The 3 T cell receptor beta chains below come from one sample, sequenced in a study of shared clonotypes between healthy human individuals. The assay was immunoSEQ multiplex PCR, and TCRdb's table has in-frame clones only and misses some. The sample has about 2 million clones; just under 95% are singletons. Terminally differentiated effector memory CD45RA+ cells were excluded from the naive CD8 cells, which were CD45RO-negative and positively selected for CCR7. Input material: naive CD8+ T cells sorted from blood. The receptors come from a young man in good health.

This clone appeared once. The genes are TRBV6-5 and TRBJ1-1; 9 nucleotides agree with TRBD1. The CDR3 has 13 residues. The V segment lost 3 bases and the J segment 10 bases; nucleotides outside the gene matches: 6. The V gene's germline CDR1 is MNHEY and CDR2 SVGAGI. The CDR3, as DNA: TGTGCCAGCAGTTATGGACAGGGGAAAGGAGCTTTCTTT. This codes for CASSYGQGKGAFF.

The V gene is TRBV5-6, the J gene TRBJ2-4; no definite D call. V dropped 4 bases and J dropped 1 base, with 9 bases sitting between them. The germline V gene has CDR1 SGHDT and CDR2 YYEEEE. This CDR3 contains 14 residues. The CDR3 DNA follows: TGTGCCAGCAGCCCCCAGATGGCCAAAAACATTCAGTACTTC. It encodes CASSPQMAKNIQYF. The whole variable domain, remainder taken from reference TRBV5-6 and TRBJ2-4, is DAGVTQSPTHLIKTRGQQVTLRCSPKSGHDTVSWYQQALGQGPQFIFQYYEEEERQRGNFPDRFSGHQFPNYSSELNVNALLLGDSALYLCASSPQMAKNIQYFGAGTRLSVL.

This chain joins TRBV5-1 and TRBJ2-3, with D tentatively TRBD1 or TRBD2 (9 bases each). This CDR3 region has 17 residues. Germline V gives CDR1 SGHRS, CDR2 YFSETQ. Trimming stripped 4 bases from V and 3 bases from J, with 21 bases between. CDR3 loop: CASSAGGTGSYTDTQYF. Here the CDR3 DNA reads TGCGCCAGCAGCGCGGGAGGGACAGGGTCTTATACAGATACGCAGTATTTT. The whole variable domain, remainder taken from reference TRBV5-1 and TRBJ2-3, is KAGVTQTPRYLIKTRGQQVTLSCSPISGHRSVSWYQQTPGQGLQFLFEYFSETQRNKGNFPGRFSGRQFSNSRSEMNVSTLELGDSALYLCASSAGGTGSYTDTQYFGPGTRLTVL.